The 29 T cell receptor beta chains below come from one sample, sequenced in a study of PD-1 blockade in classical Hodgkin lymphoma. Relapse was seen in all patients after autologous stem cell transplantation, and brentuximab vedotin exposure was variable. Sequencing used immunoSEQ multiplex PCR; TCRdb keeps in-frame clones, though not all of them. The sample carries about 46,000 clones, approximately 70% recorded once. Here the sequenced sample was peripheral blood mononuclear cells (PBMCs), taken at baseline. The origin of the receptors is a human donor with classical Hodgkin lymphoma.

The CDR3 coding sequence is TGCGCCAGCAGCTTAAGGGTAGCAGGTAACGAGCAGTACTTC. It translates to CASSLRVAGNEQYF. The V call is TRBV5-1, the J call TRBJ2-7; D gene unclear. The CDR3 covers 14 residues. The V end lost 2 bases, the J end lost 5 bases, and 14 bases lay between the germline ends. Germline V gene data show CDR1 as SGHRS and CDR2 as YFSETQ.

The V gene is TRBV4-1, the J gene TRBJ1-1, with D unclear. Trimming shortened V by 0 bases and J by 2 bases, and 13 bases separated the two germline ends. From germline, CDR1 is MGHRA and CDR2 YSYEKL. This CDR3 comprises 16 residues. The DNA of the CDR3 is TGCGCCAGCAGCCAAGAGGTCTCGCAGATCAACACTGAAGCTTTCTTT. This gives the protein CASSQEVSQINTEAFF.

The chain carries TRBV2 and TRBJ2-3; D remains unclear. The CDR3 runs to 15 residues. Germline assignment: CDR1 SNHLY and CDR2 FYNNEI. V shed 1 base and J shed 1 base, with 9 bases lying between them. The CDR3 coding sequence is TGTGCCAGCAGTGAAGGGGTAGTGGGCACAGATACGCAGTATTTT. Protein sequence: CASSEGVVGTDTQYF.

This clone has more than one count but fewer than ten. The V gene is TRBV28, the J gene TRBJ1-5; a possible D gene is TRBD1 (5 bases). CDR3 length: 14 amino acids. Per the germline V gene, CDR1 is MDHEN and CDR2 is SYDVKM. V shed 2 bases and J shed 7 bases, with 12 bases lying between them. CDR3: CASSLEGSGQPQHF. The CDR3 DNA follows: TGTGCCAGCAGTTTAGAGGGCTCAGGGCAGCCCCAGCATTTT. Supplemented by reference TRBV28 and TRBJ1-5, the full variable domain reads DVKVTQSSRYLVKRTGEKVFLECVQDMDHENMFWYRQDPGLGLRLIYFSYDVKMKEKGDIPEGYSVSREKKERFSLILESASTNQTSMYLCASSLEGSGQPQHFGDGTRLSIL.

The J gene is TRBJ1-1, the V gene TRBV27, with D unresolved. Trimming removed 4 bases at V and 5 bases at J, with 11 bases between. CDR3 length: 13 amino acids. The germline gives CDR1 MNHEY, CDR2 SMNVEV (reference sequence). DNA of the CDR3: TGTGCCAGCAGTTACCTCCTTGGGACTGAAGCTTTCTTT. Its protein product is CASSYLLGTEAFF.

The chain combines TRBV5-6 with TRBJ2-2; TRBD2 agrees at 9 bases. Germline-derived CDR1 and CDR2 are SGHDT and YYEEEE. Unmatched junction bases numbered 9, after V lost 6 bases and J lost 3 bases. There are 16 residues in the CDR3. The CDR3 sequence: CASTWGGRADTGELFF. Written as DNA, the CDR3 is TGTGCCAGCACCTGGGGCGGGAGGGCGGACACCGGGGAGCTGTTTTTT.

The V and J genes are TRBV18 and TRBJ1-1; no clear D. V dropped 1 base and J dropped 0 bases, with 6 bases sitting between them. The V gene's germline CDR1 is KGHSH and CDR2 LQKENI. CDR3 length equals 14 residues. The CDR3 loop is CASSPQVMNTEAFF. For the CDR3, the DNA is TGTGCCAGCTCACCACAGGTTATGAACACTGAAGCTTTCTTT.

The V call is TRBV9, the J call TRBJ1-1, with 8 bases fitting TRBD1. After removal of 2 bases from V and 2 bases from J, the junction contained 5 bases not matched to a gene. CDR1 and CDR2 (germline): SGDLS, YYNGEE. The CDR3 is 15 amino acids. CDR3: CASSVSQGANTEAFF. In nucleotides, the CDR3 is TGTGCCAGCAGCGTGTCGCAGGGGGCTAACACTGAAGCTTTCTTT.

This clone was seen ten or more times. V gene TRBV5-1 combines with J gene TRBJ1-1; no clear D. Looked up from germline, CDR1 is SGHRS and CDR2 is YFSETQ. V was cut by 0 bases and J by 11 bases, with 20 bases left in between. The CDR3 totals 15 residues. The CDR3 region has the DNA TGCGCCAGCAGCTTGGAGGACCTGGGTAGTGGAGCGGCTTTCTTT. Its protein product is CASSLEDLGSGAAFF.

The chain recombines TRBV2 with TRBJ2-2, with D tentatively TRBD2 (6 bases). The V gene's germline CDR1 is SNHLY and CDR2 FYNNEI. Trimming took 9 bases from V and 3 from J, leaving 14 bases between them. CDR3 length: 14 residues. CDR3 coding DNA: TGTGCCAGTTGGAGGGAGAGGGACACCGGGGAGCTGTTTTTT. Translated: CASWRERDTGELFF.

V and J are TRBV5-1 and TRBJ2-7; D gene ambiguous. The V end lost 0 bases, the J end lost 3 bases, and 10 bases lay between the germline ends. Germline V CDR1 and CDR2: SGHRS, YFSETQ. The CDR3 has 14 amino acids. The CDR3 DNA reads TGCGCCAGCAGCTTGGGGCCTACCAACTACGAGCAGTACTTC. This gives the protein CASSLGPTNYEQYF. Full variable domain (remainder filled in from reference TRBV5-1 and TRBJ2-7): KAGVTQTPRYLIKTRGQQVTLSCSPISGHRSVSWYQQTPGQGLQFLFEYFSETQRNKGNFPGRFSGRQFSNSRSEMNVSTLELGDSALYLCASSLGPTNYEQYFGPGTRLTVT.

This clone was seen a handful of times. This chain joins TRBV2 and TRBJ1-2; D is unresolved. The ends were cut back, 3 bases at V and 4 bases at J, with 6 bases in the middle. CDR3 size: 12 residues. Germline V gene data show CDR1 as SNHLY and CDR2 as FYNNEI. CDR3 sequence (DNA): TGTGCCAGCAGTGACGGGATCTATGGCTACACCTTC. Protein product: CASSDGIYGYTF. The variable domain in full, with the rest retrieved from reference TRBV2 and TRBJ1-2, is EPEVTQTPSHQVTQMGQEVILRCVPISNHLYFYWYRQILGQKVEFLVSFYNNEISEKSEIFDDQFSVERPDGSNFTLKIRSTKLEDSAMYFCASSDGIYGYTFGSGTRLTVV.

V usage is TRBV7-6 and J usage is TRBJ2-1; D is perhaps TRBD2 (6 bases). Germline CDR1 SGHVS, CDR2 FNYEAQ. The CDR3 spans 20 residues. V lost 8 bases and J 2 bases, leaving 31 bases between the germline ends. The CDR3 coding sequence is TGTGCCAGCGGGCCGGTACCAGCGGCTCCAGGGAGGATGACCTACAATGAGCAGTTCTTC. This encodes CASGPVPAAPGRMTYNEQFF.

The CDR3 DNA reads TGTGCCAGCAGTGTTTGGCGGTCTGAAGCTTTCTTT. Residues: CASSVWRSEAFF. This sequence joins TRBV2 and TRBJ1-1; D gene unclear. CDR3 size: 12 residues. From germline, CDR1 is SNHLY and CDR2 FYNNEI. Trimming pared 4 bases from V and 6 bases from J, leaving 9 bases between.

This chain links TRBV6-6 with TRBJ1-2; no definite D call. The CDR3 extends over 14 amino acids. The germline gives CDR1 MNHNY, CDR2 SVGAGI (reference sequence). The ends were cut back, 5 bases at V and 1 base at J, with 11 bases in the middle. CDR3 bases: TGTGCCAGCAGTACTCCTGGCTATAACTATGGCTACACCTTC. Protein: CASSTPGYNYGYTF.

V and J are TRBV5-4 and TRBJ1-2, with a tentative D call TRBD1 (5 bases). V was shortened by 0 bases and J by 4 bases, with 13 bases between the two germline ends. The CDR3 contains 15 residues. Per the germline V gene, CDR1 is SGHNT and CDR2 is YYREEE (reference sequence). The CDR3 is CASSLAVGGVYGYTF. The CDR3 DNA follows: TGTGCCAGCAGCTTGGCCGTCGGGGGGGTCTATGGCTACACCTTC.

There are many counts of this clone. The gene calls are TRBV5-4 and TRBJ1-5; D uncertain. The CDR3 is 13 residues long. V gave up 5 bases and J gave up 9 bases, with 15 bases separating them. Germline V lookup: CDR1 SGHNT, CDR2 YYREEE (reference sequence). The CDR3 region has the DNA TGTGCCAGCAGTGTCGACACCTTGGGGCCCCAGCATTTT. Protein: CASSVDTLGPQHF.

The chain joins TRBV10-2 to TRBJ1-5; D is unclear. Germline V gene sequence: CDR1 WSHSY, CDR2 SAAADI. CDR3 length equals 14 residues. The V and J ends lost 0 bases and 3 bases respectively, with 6 bases between them. The CDR3: CASSESVINQPQHF. The CDR3 region has the DNA TGCGCCAGCAGTGAGTCCGTTATCAATCAGCCCCAGCATTTT.

The V and J genes are TRBV29-1 and TRBJ2-7; no clear D. Germline loops: CDR1 SQVTM, CDR2 ANQGSEA. V dropped 1 base and J dropped 0 bases, with 13 bases sitting between them. This CDR3 has 15 residues. The CDR3 region is CSVEVTDHFSYEQYF. The CDR3 coding sequence is TGCAGCGTTGAAGTTACAGACCATTTCTCCTACGAGCAGTACTTC.

This clone was found once. The genes are TRBV19 and TRBJ2-5; 9 positions agree with TRBD1. CDR3 length equals 15 residues. CDR1 is LNHDA and CDR2 is SQIVND in the germline V gene (reference sequence). The V gene end was trimmed by 1 base and the J gene end by 4 bases; junction bases not matched to a gene: 4. CDR3 nucleotides: TGTGCCAGTAGTATAGGCGGGACAGGGAGAGAGACCCAGTACTTC. It is translated as CASSIGGTGRETQYF.

V gene TRBV6-1 combines with J gene TRBJ2-3; TRBD2 agrees at 7 bases. This CDR3 spans 16 amino acids. From germline, CDR1 is MNHNS and CDR2 SASEGT. V dropped 3 bases and J dropped 1; count of bases not matched to a gene: 7. The CDR3 bases are TGTGCCAGCAGTGACCGACTAGCTAGGCGCACAGATACGCAGTATTTT. Encoded protein: CASSDRLARRTDTQYF.

This clone was found a few times. V usage is TRBV2 and J usage is TRBJ1-4; 10 bases fit TRBD1. CDR3 length: 17 amino acids. CDR1 SNHLY and CDR2 FYNNEI come from the germline V gene. With 3 bases clipped from V and 4 bases from J, the junction kept 8 bases outside the gene matches. The CDR3 protein is CASSEWDRGPLNEKLFF. The CDR3 DNA reads TGTGCCAGCAGTGAGTGGGACAGGGGTCCCCTTAATGAAAAACTGTTTTTT. Drawing the rest from reference TRBV2 and TRBJ1-4, the complete variable domain is EPEVTQTPSHQVTQMGQEVILRCVPISNHLYFYWYRQILGQKVEFLVSFYNNEISEKSEIFDDQFSVERPDGSNFTLKIRSTKLEDSAMYFCASSEWDRGPLNEKLFFGSGTQLSVL.

This clone has just a few counts. This rearrangement joins TRBV2 to TRBJ2-7; 7 nucleotides match TRBD1. This CDR3 is built from 15 residues. Germline CDR1 SNHLY, CDR2 FYNNEI. Unmatched junction bases numbered 18, after V lost 7 bases and J lost 9 bases. CDR3 in amino acids: CASTPVRQGVKGQYF. The CDR3 DNA reads as TGTGCCAGCACACCCGTTCGGCAGGGGGTAAAAGGGCAGTACTTC.

This clone was observed a few times. Other DNA sequences in this specimen translate into the identical CDR3. The chain couples TRBV25-1 to TRBJ2-5; no clear D. This CDR3 is built from 11 residues. The V end was cut by 6 bases, the J end by 3 bases, with 5 bases between. Germline CDR1 is MGHDK and CDR2 is SYGVNS. The CDR3 coding sequence is TGTGCCAGCAGCGCAAAAGAGACCCAGTACTTC. This codes for CASSAKETQYF.

This clone occurred once. The chain uses TRBV7-9 and TRBJ2-5, with 8 bases identical to TRBD2. Germline CDR1 is SEHNR and CDR2 is FQNEAQ (reference sequence). V lost 4 bases to trimming and J lost 9 bases; unmatched junction nucleotides: 13. The CDR3 loop spans 15 amino acids. The CDR3 DNA follows: TGTGCCAGCAGCTACCCGGGAGGGGGAGGTGAGGCCCAGTACTTC. Translating gives CASSYPGGGGEAQYF.

A single count supports this clone. The chain recombines TRBV5-1 with TRBJ2-1, with D unclear. The ends were cut back, 1 base at V and 8 bases at J, with 10 bases in the middle. This CDR3 contains 13 residues. Germline V gene sequence: CDR1 SGHRS, CDR2 YFSETQ. DNA of the CDR3: TGCGCCAGCAGCTTGACAGTTTACGATGAGCAGTTCTTC. Translating gives CASSLTVYDEQFF.

The chain joins TRBV9 to TRBJ1-6; TRBD1 is a possible D gene (5 bases). V lost 2 bases and J lost 5, with 8 bases in between. CDR3 length equals 14 residues. CDR1 is SGDLS, CDR2 YYNGEE, per germline. CDR3 sequence: CASSVGPNNSPLHF. The DNA for the CDR3 is TGTGCCAGCAGCGTGGGACCGAATAATTCACCCCTCCACTTT.

In its sample, this clone was seen once. This chain connects TRBV14 to TRBJ2-3; D gene uncertain. The germline V and J ends were trimmed by 6 bases and 5 bases, with 15 bases remaining between them. Germline assignment: CDR1 SGHDN and CDR2 FVKESK. The CDR3 runs to 14 residues. In DNA form, the CDR3 reads TGTGCCAGCAGTCACGGGCCAGCAAGAGATACGCAGTATTTT. This translates into CASSHGPARDTQYF.

There are a few counts of this clone. The CDR3 DNA reads as TGCGCCAGCAGCTTGGGGAGAAACACTGAAGCTTTCTTT. Amino acids: CASSLGRNTEAFF. This chain uses TRBV5-1 with TRBJ1-1; no clear D. Germline lookup yields CDR1 SGHRS and CDR2 YFSETQ. V gave up 0 bases and J gave up 2 bases, with 5 bases separating them. CDR3 length equals 13 residues.